The 14 T cell receptor beta chains below come from one sample, sequenced in a study of T cell repertoires in cytomegalovirus infection. The antigens for these receptors are not known. TCRdb redid the calling of the reads with MiXCR, one entry per CDR3 protein. The repertoire has approximately 110,000 distinct CDR3 sequences, about 32% of them found once; the top ten carry 58%. The sequencing here drew on CD8+ T cells from cultured PBMCs, taken from culture after CMV antigen stimulation. The receptor set was obtained from a human donor in good health (CMV status not recorded). Some clones in this sample may be carry-over from other donors' samples.

This clonotype occurred a few times. The chain has TRBV9 and TRBJ1-6; D is possibly TRBD1 (6 bases). CDR3 size: 17 residues. V lost 9 bases and J lost 6, with 25 bases in between. Germline lookup yields CDR1 SGDLS and CDR2 YYNGEE. CDR3 nucleotide sequence: TGTGCCAACACCGACCGGGACAACCAAATGGGTAATTCACCCCTCCACTTT. It codes for CANTDRDNQMGNSPLHF.

This clonotype came up many times. The gene calls are TRBV7-2 and TRBJ2-3; D is ambiguous. This CDR3 has 13 amino acids. CDR1 and CDR2 (germline): SGHTA, FQGNSA. The germline V and J ends were trimmed by 3 bases and 0 bases, with 4 bases remaining between them. The DNA for the CDR3 is TGTGCCAGCAGCTTGATTAGCACAGATACGCAGTATTTT. It translates to CASSLISTDTQYF.

This sequence joins TRBV6-6 and TRBJ2-4; tentatively, D is TRBD2 (5 bases). V lost 2 bases and J 0 bases, leaving 20 bases between the germline ends. The germline V gene has CDR1 MNHNY and CDR2 SVGAGI (reference sequence). CDR3 length equals 19 residues. The CDR3 bases are TGTGCCAGCAGTTACCCATACTCAGAGCGAGGGATAGCCAAAAACATTCAGTACTTC. This encodes CASSYPYSERGIAKNIQYF.

The chain has TRBV11-2 and TRBJ1-6, with no clear D. The CDR3 is 18 residues long. V lost 3 bases to trimming and J lost 6 bases, with 21 bases between them. Germline V gene sequence: CDR1 SGHAT, CDR2 FQNNGV. The CDR3 DNA reads as TGTGCCAGCAGCTTGATCTTCCCACGGCAGTCTACTAATTCACCCCTCCACTTT. Its translation is CASSLIFPRQSTNSPLHF.

This sequence joins TRBV2 and TRBJ2-7; 8 bases are shared with TRBD1. Germline V gene data show CDR1 as SNHLY and CDR2 as FYNNEI. V shed 7 bases, J shed 3 bases, and the junction held 8 bases outside the gene matches. CDR3 size: 14 residues. Here the CDR3 reads CASKDRGLLYEQYF. In DNA, the CDR3 is TGTGCCAGCAAAGACAGGGGCCTCCTCTACGAGCAGTACTTC.

This clonotype was detected many times. The V and J genes are TRBV7-2 and TRBJ2-7; a possible D gene is TRBD2 (6 bases). V was pared by 5 bases and J by 3 bases, with 11 bases between. Germline CDR1 reads SGHTA; CDR2 reads FQGNSA. The CDR3 is 13 residues long. The CDR3 nucleotides read TGTGCCAGCAGCCCCCAGACTAGCTACGAGCAGTACTTC. Its protein product is CASSPQTSYEQYF.

This clonotype was seen at least ten times. The chain couples TRBV25-1 to TRBJ2-3; D might be TRBD2 (5 bases). This CDR3 has 15 residues. V dropped 6 bases and J dropped 0 bases, with 13 bases sitting between them. Germline V lookup: CDR1 MGHDK, CDR2 SYGVNS. CDR3 sequence reads: CASSFTGKSTDTQYF. CDR3 coding DNA: TGTGCCAGCAGCTTTACCGGGAAAAGCACAGATACGCAGTATTTT.

V usage is TRBV6-5 and J usage is TRBJ2-1; 11 bases agree with TRBD2. Germline CDR1 and CDR2: MNHEY and SVGAGI. V lost 7 bases, J lost 9 bases, and 11 bases stayed unmatched. The CDR3 is 15 amino acids. The CDR3 sequence is CASTVAGGGLGEQFF. CDR3 nucleotide sequence: TGTGCCAGCACCGTAGCGGGAGGGGGCCTAGGTGAGCAGTTCTTC.

This chain links TRBV7-4 with TRBJ2-1; D possibly uses TRBD1 or TRBD2 (5 bases each). The V and J ends lost 5 bases and 0 bases respectively, with 17 bases between them. The CDR3 is made up of 17 amino acids. Germline-derived CDR1 and CDR2 are SGHVT and SQSDAQ. CDR3 in DNA: TGTGCCAGCAGCGGATTTCCCGGGACGGTCTCCTACAATGAGCAGTTCTTC. It is translated as CASSGFPGTVSYNEQFF.

This clonotype appeared a few times. The rearrangement joins TRBV10-3 to TRBJ1-2; a possible D gene is TRBD1 (6 bases). The length of the CDR3 is 13 residues. CDR1 is ENHRY, CDR2 SYGVKD, per germline. Trimming stripped 3 bases from V and 12 bases from J, with 17 bases between. DNA for the CDR3: TGTGCCATCAGTGACCCGGACAGCCCCGTTGACACCTTC. It codes for CAISDPDSPVDTF.

This clonotype has a count of ten or more. The chain recombines TRBV4-1 with TRBJ2-1; maybe TRBD2 (5 bases). The CDR3 length is 13 residues. Germline V gives CDR1 MGHRA, CDR2 YSYEKL. Trimming stripped 0 bases from V and 10 bases from J, with 10 bases between. In DNA form, the CDR3 reads TGCGCCAGCAGCCAAGAAGGAAGAGGGGAGCAGTTCTTC. Translating it yields CASSQEGRGEQFF.

This clonotype showed up many times. This chain links TRBV11-2 with TRBJ1-2, with D perhaps TRBD1 (6 bases). V was trimmed by 3 bases and J by 2 bases, leaving 13 bases between them. This CDR3 is built from 15 residues. CDR1 is SGHAT and CDR2 is FQNNGV in the germline V gene. CDR3 bases: TGTGCCAGCAGCTTTTCGGACAGACCGAACTATGGCTACACCTTC. Residues: CASSFSDRPNYGYTF.

Comment on this clonotype: A read error is possible here, since a much larger clone lies one base away. V usage is TRBV19 and J usage is TRBJ2-5; possible D gene TRBD2, 5 bases. Trimming removed 1 base at V and 7 bases at J, with 16 bases between. This CDR3 is built from 15 residues. Germline V gives CDR1 LNHDA, CDR2 SQIVND (reference sequence). This chain's CDR3 is CASSIATGSTGTQYF. The CDR3 DNA follows: TGTGCCAGTAGTATAGCGACGGGGTCTACGGGGACCCAGTACTTC.

This clonotype was counted a few times. The gene calls are TRBV7-2 and TRBJ2-5; D is undetermined. This CDR3 has 14 amino acids. The germline gives CDR1 SGHTA, CDR2 FQGNSA. Trimming took 4 bases from V and 0 from J, leaving 9 bases between them. The CDR3 region is CASSSPADQETQYF. CDR3 nucleotides: TGTGCCAGCAGCTCACCCGCCGACCAAGAGACCCAGTACTTC.